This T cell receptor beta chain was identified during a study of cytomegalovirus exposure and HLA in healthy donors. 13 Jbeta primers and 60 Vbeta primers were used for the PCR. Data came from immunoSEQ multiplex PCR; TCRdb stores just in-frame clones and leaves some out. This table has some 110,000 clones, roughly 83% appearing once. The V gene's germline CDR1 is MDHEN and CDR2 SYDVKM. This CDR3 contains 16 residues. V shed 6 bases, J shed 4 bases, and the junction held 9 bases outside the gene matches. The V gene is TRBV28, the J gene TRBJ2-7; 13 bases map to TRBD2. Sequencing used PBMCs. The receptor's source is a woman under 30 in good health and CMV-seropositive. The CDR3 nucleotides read TGTGCCAGCAGCGTCACTAGCGGGAGGGGATTATACGAGCAGTACTTC. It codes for CASSVTSGRGLYEQYF.